The next 20 T cell receptor beta chains were all read from a single sample in a study of cytomegalovirus exposure and HLA in healthy donors. Profiling relied on immunoSEQ multiplex PCR, and the TCRdb table lists in-frame clones only, not all of them. This repertoire shows 200,000 to 250,000 clones, around 88% found once; its top ten account for roughly 3%. Sequencing used PBMCs. The source of these receptors is a woman aged 18-29 years in good health and CMV-seronegative.

The chain has TRBV6-5 and TRBJ2-3, with a tentative D call TRBD1 (6 bases). Between the trimmed V and J ends, which lost 0 bases and 5 bases, there was a span of 12 bases. The CDR3 totals 15 residues. Germline V gene data show CDR1 as MNHEY and CDR2 as SVGAGI. CDR3 DNA: TGTGCCAGCAGTTACTCCCCAGGGGCGGTAGATACGCAGTATTTT. Translated, it gives CASSYSPGAVDTQYF.

The chain recombines TRBV28 with TRBJ1-1, with TRBD1 identical over 9 bases. The CDR3 spans 14 residues. Trimming at V came to 7 bases and at J to 1 base, leaving 4 bases not matched to a gene. Germline V gene sequence: CDR1 MDHEN, CDR2 SYDVKM. As DNA, the CDR3 is TGTGCCAGCACCGTGGACAGGGGGAACACTGAAGCTTTCTTT. Translated, it gives CASTVDRGNTEAFF.

The J gene is TRBJ1-3, the V gene TRBV6-5; weak D call: TRBD1 (5 bases). The length of the CDR3 is 15 residues. CDR1 is MNHEY, CDR2 SVGAGI, per germline. Trimming took off 6 bases at V and 0 bases at J, with 12 bases between the two ends. The CDR3 DNA follows: TGTGCCAGCAGGAGACAGACCGGCTCTGGAAACACCATATATTTT. Its protein product is CASRRQTGSGNTIYF.

The CDR3 nucleotides read TGTGCCAGCAGTTTAGGTCCGGGAGTGACCCAGTACTTC. Its translation: CASSLGPGVTQYF. This chain uses TRBV28 with TRBJ2-5; D perhaps matches TRBD2 (6 bases). Germline CDR1 MDHEN, CDR2 SYDVKM. The CDR3 runs 13 residues. Trimming removed 2 bases from V and 7 bases from J, with 11 bases in between.

The chain is built from TRBV11-2 and TRBJ2-1; possible D gene TRBD1, 6 bases. CDR1 is SGHAT and CDR2 is FQNNGV in the germline V gene. The CDR3 consists of 15 residues. V lost 1 base and J lost 4, with 11 bases in between. The CDR3 protein is CASSLGTALYNEQFF. The CDR3 DNA reads TGTGCCAGCAGCTTAGGGACAGCGCTATACAATGAGCAGTTCTTC.

J is TRBJ1-1 and V is TRBV7-9; possibly TRBD1 for D (5 bases). The V gene's germline CDR1 is SEHNR and CDR2 FQNEAQ (reference sequence). V lost 1 base, J lost 8 bases, and 20 bases lay in between. The CDR3 runs to 16 residues. The CDR3 nucleotides read TGTGCCAGCAGCTTAGAGGGGCAGGGAAAACGCTTGGAAGCTTTCTTT. Protein: CASSLEGQGKRLEAFF.

The gene calls are TRBV13 and TRBJ2-7; possibly TRBD1 for D (6 bases). This CDR3 region has 14 residues. The germline gives CDR1 PRHDT, CDR2 FYEKMQ (reference sequence). Trimming left V 4 bases short and J 3 bases short, with 13 bases between. The CDR3 region has the DNA TGTGCCAGCAGCTCCCGGACAGCTCTCTACGAGCAGTACTTC. Its translation: CASSSRTALYEQYF.

V usage is TRBV2 and J usage is TRBJ1-2; perhaps TRBD1 as D (6 bases). Germline CDR1 SNHLY, CDR2 FYNNEI. The V gene lost 7 bases and the J gene lost 6 bases, with 36 bases spanning the gap. This CDR3 comprises 20 residues. The CDR3: CASTLRGPGVRRSLLNGYTF. CDR3 sequence (DNA): TGTGCCAGCACTCTCCGAGGGCCAGGGGTCCGCAGATCACTATTAAATGGCTACACCTTC.

This clone was recorded only once. V usage is TRBV7-2 and J usage is TRBJ2-1, with 7 nucleotides matching TRBD2. The CDR3 totals 15 residues. The germline V gene has CDR1 SGHTA and CDR2 FQGNSA. J lost 3 bases, V lost 3 bases, and 5 bases had no gene match. This CDR3 reads CASSLREGYYNEQFF. CDR3 sequence (DNA): TGTGCCAGCAGCTTGAGGGAGGGGTACTACAATGAGCAGTTCTTC.

In the case of this clone: This sequence may be a read error, since a much larger clone differs from it by one base. The chain couples TRBV5-4 to TRBJ2-7; 7 bases are a match to TRBD1. The CDR3 loop spans 13 amino acids. Trimming cost V 4 bases and J 2 bases; bases outside gene matches: 3. Germline V gene sequence: CDR1 SGHNT, CDR2 YYREEE (reference sequence). This chain's CDR3 is CASSPGTAYEQYF. The CDR3 region has the DNA TGTGCCAGCAGCCCCGGGACAGCCTACGAGCAGTACTTC.

This clone was observed once. The rearrangement uses TRBV7-3 and TRBJ2-3; 10 positions match TRBD2. The CDR3 is 16 amino acids. Germline CDR1 and CDR2: SGHTA and FQGTGA. V gave up 5 bases and J gave up 1 base; unmatched junction bases: 6. CDR3: CASSTTGTSGTDTQYF. CDR3 in DNA: TGTGCCAGCAGCACCACCGGGACTAGCGGCACAGATACGCAGTATTTT.

This chain links TRBV12-5 with TRBJ2-3, with TRBD1 identical over 8 bases. The CDR3 is 15 residues long. With 6 bases clipped from V and 1 base from J, the junction kept 6 bases outside the gene matches. Germline V gene lookup returns CDR1 LGHNT and CDR2 FRNRAP. The CDR3 region is CASGPTGVGTDTQYF. The CDR3 DNA sequence: TGTGCTAGTGGCCCGACAGGGGTAGGCACAGATACGCAGTATTTT.

This chain links TRBV4-1 with TRBJ2-1; TRBD2 matches at 8 bases. Germline CDR1 reads MGHRA; CDR2 reads YSYEKL. J lost 2 bases, V lost 0 bases, and 0 bases had no gene match. This CDR3 region has 15 residues. The CDR3 sequence is CASSQDSGAYNEQFF. CDR3 sequence (DNA): TGCGCCAGCAGCCAAGATAGCGGGGCCTACAATGAGCAGTTCTTC.

This chain links TRBV29-1 with TRBJ2-1; a weak D match, TRBD2 (5 bases). Germline V gives CDR1 SQVTM, CDR2 ANQGSEA. With 5 bases removed from V and 1 base from J, the gap between germline ends came to 9 bases. This CDR3 is built from 13 residues. The CDR3 nucleotides are TGCAGCGTTCTACGGGATTCCTACAATGAGCAGTTCTTC. This translates into CSVLRDSYNEQFF.

The rearrangement uses TRBV13 and TRBJ2-2; perhaps TRBD2 as D (6 bases). V lost 0 bases, J lost 2 bases, and 13 bases lay in between. CDR1 is PRHDT, CDR2 FYEKMQ, per germline (reference sequence). This CDR3 spans 17 amino acids. CDR3 sequence reads: CASSLGGVEGNTGELFF. Written as DNA, the CDR3 is TGTGCCAGCAGCTTAGGAGGGGTGGAGGGTAACACCGGGGAGCTGTTTTTT.

The chain has TRBV9 and TRBJ2-3; D is undetermined. The germline gives CDR1 SGDLS, CDR2 YYNGEE. Trimming removed 2 bases from V and 2 bases from J, with 9 bases in between. CDR3 length: 14 residues. CDR3 bases: TGTGCCAGCAGCGTGCATGCTAACACAGATACGCAGTATTTT. This encodes CASSVHANTDTQYF.

This clone was detected only once. The CDR3 loop is CASVTGLADFYEQYF. The CDR3 DNA reads as TGTGCCAGCGTAACGGGACTAGCGGATTTCTACGAGCAGTACTTC. The chain joins TRBV6-1 to TRBJ2-7, with TRBD2 matching over 11 bases. V dropped 8 bases and J dropped 3; count of bases not matched to a gene: 9. The CDR3 totals 15 residues. The germline CDR1 and CDR2 sequences are MNHNS and SASEGT.

The genes are TRBV19 and TRBJ1-5; possibly TRBD1 for D (6 bases). V dropped 6 bases and J dropped 4 bases, with 10 bases sitting between them. Germline V CDR1 and CDR2: LNHDA, SQIVND (reference sequence). The CDR3 spans 13 residues. The CDR3 DNA is TGTGCCAGTAGGGACAGTACGAATCAGCCCCAGCATTTT. Translating gives CASRDSTNQPQHF.

The chain is built from TRBV4-1 and TRBJ1-5, with D unresolved. The V gene lost 4 bases and the J gene lost 4 bases, with 20 bases spanning the gap. Germline-derived CDR1 and CDR2 are MGHRA and YSYEKL. This CDR3 contains 17 residues. CDR3 residues: CASSRYITQPINQPQHF. In nucleotides, the CDR3 is TGCGCCAGCAGCCGATATATTACACAGCCGATTAATCAGCCCCAGCATTTT.

This clone occurred once. Germline and junction disagree at one end, which may indicate a read error. The chain links TRBV6-5 to TRBJ2-7; the match to TRBD2 covers 8 bases. Germline V gives CDR1 MNHEY, CDR2 SVGAGI. The CDR3 has 12 residues. The CDR3 nucleotides read TGCGCCAGTTGGGGGACTAGCTACGAGCAGTACTTC. Translating it yields CASWGTSYEQYF.